This TCR beta chain was sequenced for a study of response to subunit inactivated influenza vaccine. Findings and limits, study-wide: After each seasonal influenza vaccination, few new T cells are recruited, the authors suggested.

CDR3 length: 14 residues. The V gene end was trimmed by 0 bases and the J gene end by 4 bases; junction bases not matched to a gene: 2. Germline V gene lookup returns CDR1 DFQATT and CDR2 SNEGSKA (reference sequence). Concerning this clonotype: Its antigen is not known.

Via MiXCR, TCRdb re-called the RT-PCR reads, giving one row per CDR3 protein. The data show a few hundred thousand distinct CDR3 sequences, less than 25% seen once. This clonotype was obtained from a man aged 45-69 years who received an inactivated influenza vaccine. V gene TRBV20-1 combines with J gene TRBJ2-7; 11 nucleotides line up with TRBD2. Sample: PBMCs from blood, taken 21 months after vaccination. CDR3 sequence reads: CSARDTSGRYEQYF. In nucleotides, the CDR3 is TGCAGTGCTAGAGATACTAGCGGGAGATACGAGCAGTACTTC.